Listed below are T cell receptor beta chains from one sample, sequenced in a study of cytomegalovirus exposure and HLA in healthy donors. Libraries were prepared by immunoSEQ multiplex PCR; TCRdb keeps only in-frame clonotypes and omits some of them. This sample has approximately 90,000 clones, with about three quarters found just once. Sample: PBMCs. These receptors originate from a woman aged 45-65 years in good health and CMV-seropositive. The CDR3 runs from the conserved cysteine through the conserved F or W. The D gene is left open where the match is weak. The listing skips clone size in some rows; elsewhere it reads once, few, many or a size class.

TRBV28 | . | TRBD1 | CATNEGTVYEYF
TRBV20-1 | . | TRBD1 | CSAERGGGYTF
TRBV28 | . | . | CASSKPGHVYNEQFF
TRBV6-5 | . | . | CASSYHLQDTQYF
TRBV19 | . | TRBD1 | CASSIAPQGAYEQYF
TRBV27 | . | . | CASSLYTDYEQYF
TRBV7-2 | . | . | CASSLVSQGWVEQYF
TRBV27 | . | . | CASSLQGGDTEAFF
TRBV28 | . | . | CASSRPGLIFYEQYF
TRBV19 | . | TRBD1 | CASSSTGGKGTQYF
TRBV9 | . | TRBD1 | CASSHTGQGQNTEAFF
TRBV19 | . | . | CASSYAKEGHEQYF
TRBV19 | once | . | CASSILSPDRTTGELFF
TRBV2 | . | . | CASSEQREGEFF
TRBV5-1 | . | TRBD2 | CASSLILAGGGETQYF
TRBV11-2 | few | . | CASSLDLGAVNIQYF
TRBV4-3 | . | TRBD2 | CASSQRGSGRIADTQYF
TRBV5-4 | few | . | CASSSLRGGGKTQYF
TRBV14 | . | . | CASSQVQREQYF
TRBV6-1 | . | . | CASGVRGYTGELFF
TRBV7-2 | . | TRBD1 | CASSWTGGANTGELFF
TRBV28 | few | TRBD2 | CASSRLAVANTGELFF
TRBV5-5 | . | TRBD1 | CASSLVQGAYGYTF
TRBV10-3 | few | . | CAISDTGHSGNTIYF
TRBV4-3 | few | TRBD2 | CASSQGLAGGGFEQFF
TRBV5-1 | . | . | CASSGGRGGFETQYF
TRBV10-1 | . | TRBD1 | CASSQGTGGASDTQYF
TRBV5-1 | . | TRBD1 | CASSMGTGGVLNEQFF
TRBV2 | . | TRBD2 | CASSLAGVREQYF
TRBV6-6 | . | TRBD2 | CASSYAAGWQETQYF
TRBV4-1 | . | . | CASSRVADTQYF
TRBV11-3 | . | . | CASSLATLQGTEAFF
TRBV15 | once | . | CATSRKRRGGPSNEKLFF
TRBV27 | . | TRBD2 | CASIPLGLAGAYEQYF
TRBV7-8 | once | TRBD1 | CASSRDTGGRNEKLFF
TRBV18 | . | TRBD1 | CASSIAYGQVAYEQYF
TRBV6-5 | . | TRBD1 | CARKEDRLNDIQYF
TRBV2 | . | . | CASSQPSRGVGRGGYNEQFF
TRBV7-9 | . | . | CASSLEGAGNQPQHF
TRBV21-1 | . | . | CASSSVNIKGGLNSGNTIYF
TRBV7-2 | . | TRBD2 | CASSKTSAYTGELFF
TRBV28 | . | TRBD2 | CASRLAGDYEQYF
TRBV7-3 | once | . | CASSSAGRGYTF
TRBV29-1 | . | . | CSVFLTSRNEQFF
TRBV10-3 | . | . | CAITTVSNQPQHF
TRBV5-8 | . | TRBD1 | CASSLKGGTAYEQYF